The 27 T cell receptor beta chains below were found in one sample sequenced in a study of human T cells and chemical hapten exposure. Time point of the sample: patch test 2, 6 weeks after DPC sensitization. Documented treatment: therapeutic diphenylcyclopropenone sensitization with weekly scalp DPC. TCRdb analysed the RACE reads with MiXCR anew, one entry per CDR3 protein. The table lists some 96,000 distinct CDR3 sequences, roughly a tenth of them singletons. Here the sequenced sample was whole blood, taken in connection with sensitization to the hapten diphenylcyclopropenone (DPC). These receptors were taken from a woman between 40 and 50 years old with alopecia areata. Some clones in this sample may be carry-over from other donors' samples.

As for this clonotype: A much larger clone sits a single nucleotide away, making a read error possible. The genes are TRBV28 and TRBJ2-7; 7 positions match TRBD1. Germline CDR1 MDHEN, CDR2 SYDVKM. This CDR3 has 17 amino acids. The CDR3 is CAGSYPAAGTASYEQYF. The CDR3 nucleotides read TGTGCCGGCAGTTACCCCGCCGCCGGGACAGCCTCCTACGAGCAGTACTTC.

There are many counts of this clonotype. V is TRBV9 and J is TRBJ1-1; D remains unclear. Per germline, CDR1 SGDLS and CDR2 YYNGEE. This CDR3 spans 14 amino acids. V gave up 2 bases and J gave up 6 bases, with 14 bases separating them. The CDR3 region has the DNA TGTGCCAGCAGCGTGAACCCGGTCGGCCCTGAAGCTTTCTTT. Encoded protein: CASSVNPVGPEAFF. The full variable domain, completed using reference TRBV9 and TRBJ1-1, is DSGVTQTPKHLITATGQRVTLRCSPRSGDLSVYWYQQSLDQGLQFLIQYYNGEERAKGNILERFSAQQFPDLHSELNLSSLELGDSALYFCASSVNPVGPEAFFGQGTRLTVV.

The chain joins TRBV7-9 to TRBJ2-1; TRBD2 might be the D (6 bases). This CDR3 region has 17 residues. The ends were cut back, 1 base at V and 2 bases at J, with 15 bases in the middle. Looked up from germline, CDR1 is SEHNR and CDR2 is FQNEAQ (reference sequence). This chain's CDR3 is CASSLEEAGITYNEQFF. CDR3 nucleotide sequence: TGTGCCAGCAGCTTAGAAGAGGCGGGGATCACCTACAATGAGCAGTTCTTC.

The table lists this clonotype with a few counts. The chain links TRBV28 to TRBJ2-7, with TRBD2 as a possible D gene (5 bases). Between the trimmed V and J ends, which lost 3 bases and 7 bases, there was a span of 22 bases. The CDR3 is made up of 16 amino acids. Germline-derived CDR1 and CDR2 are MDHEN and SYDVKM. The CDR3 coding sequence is TGTGCCAGCAGTTTCACCAGTGGTAGTCTCTCGGGGGAGCAGTACTTC. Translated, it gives CASSFTSGSLSGEQYF.

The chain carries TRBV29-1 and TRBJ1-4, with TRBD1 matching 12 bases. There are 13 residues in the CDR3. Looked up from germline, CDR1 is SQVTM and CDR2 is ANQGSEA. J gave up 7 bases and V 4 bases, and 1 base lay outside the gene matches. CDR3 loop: CSVAGQGAEKLFF. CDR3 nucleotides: TGCAGCGTTGCGGGACAGGGGGCTGAAAAACTGTTTTTT.

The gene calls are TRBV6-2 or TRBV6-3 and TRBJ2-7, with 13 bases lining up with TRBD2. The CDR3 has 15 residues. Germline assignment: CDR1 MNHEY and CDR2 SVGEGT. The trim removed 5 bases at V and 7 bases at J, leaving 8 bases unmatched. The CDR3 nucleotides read TGTGCCAGCAGTGGGTGGACTAGCGGGAGTTGGGAGCAGTACTTC. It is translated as CASSGWTSGSWEQYF.

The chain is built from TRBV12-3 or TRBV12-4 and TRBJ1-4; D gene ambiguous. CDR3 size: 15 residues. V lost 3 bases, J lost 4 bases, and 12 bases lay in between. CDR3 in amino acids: CASSLGRDDNEKLFF. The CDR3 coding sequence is TGTGCCAGCAGTTTGGGTAGGGATGATAATGAAAAACTGTTTTTT.

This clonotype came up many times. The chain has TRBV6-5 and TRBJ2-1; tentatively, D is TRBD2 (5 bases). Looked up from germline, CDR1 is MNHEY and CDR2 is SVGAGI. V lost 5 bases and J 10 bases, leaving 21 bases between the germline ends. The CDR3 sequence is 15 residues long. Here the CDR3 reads CASSRTPTLIYEQFF. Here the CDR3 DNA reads TGTGCCAGCAGTAGGACTCCAACCCTAATTTACGAGCAGTTCTTC.

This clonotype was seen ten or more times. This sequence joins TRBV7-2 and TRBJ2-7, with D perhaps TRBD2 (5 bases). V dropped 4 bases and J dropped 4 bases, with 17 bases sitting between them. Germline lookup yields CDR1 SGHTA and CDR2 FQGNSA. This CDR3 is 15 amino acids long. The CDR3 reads CASSSTVVGMYEQYF. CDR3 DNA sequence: TGTGCCAGCAGCTCCACCGTGGTCGGGATGTACGAGCAGTACTTC.

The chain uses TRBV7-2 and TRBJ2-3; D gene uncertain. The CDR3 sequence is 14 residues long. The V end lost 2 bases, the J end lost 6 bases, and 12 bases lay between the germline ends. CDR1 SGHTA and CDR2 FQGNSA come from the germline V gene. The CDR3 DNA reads TGTGCCAGCAGCTTAAGGGATAGCAGGGATACGCAGTATTTT. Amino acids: CASSLRDSRDTQYF.

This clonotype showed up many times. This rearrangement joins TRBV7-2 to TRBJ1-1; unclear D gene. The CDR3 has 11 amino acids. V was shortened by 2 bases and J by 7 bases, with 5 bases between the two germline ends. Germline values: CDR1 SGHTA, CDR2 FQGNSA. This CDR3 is CASSLFVEAFF. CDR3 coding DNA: TGTGCCAGCAGCTTATTCGTTGAAGCTTTCTTT.

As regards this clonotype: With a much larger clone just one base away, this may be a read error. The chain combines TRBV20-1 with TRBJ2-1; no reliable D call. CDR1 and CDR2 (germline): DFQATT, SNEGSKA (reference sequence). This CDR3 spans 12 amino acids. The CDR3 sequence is CGARDLGLEQFF. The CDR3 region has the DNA TGCGGTGCTAGAGATTTAGGGTTGGAGCAGTTCTTC.

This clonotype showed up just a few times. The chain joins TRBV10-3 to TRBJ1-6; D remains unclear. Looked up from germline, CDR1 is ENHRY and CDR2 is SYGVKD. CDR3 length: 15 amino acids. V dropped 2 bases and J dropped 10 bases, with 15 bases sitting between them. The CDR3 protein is CAISEEGPPTSPLHF. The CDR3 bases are TGTGCCATCAGTGAGGAGGGCCCCCCTACCTCACCCCTCCACTTT.

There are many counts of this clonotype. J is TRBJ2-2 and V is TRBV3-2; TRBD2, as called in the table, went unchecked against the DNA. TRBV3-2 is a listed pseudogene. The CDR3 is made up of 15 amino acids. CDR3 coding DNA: TGTGCCAGCAGCCAGCGATGGACTCTTAGGGGGGAGCTGTTTTTT. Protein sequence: CASSQRWTLRGELFF.

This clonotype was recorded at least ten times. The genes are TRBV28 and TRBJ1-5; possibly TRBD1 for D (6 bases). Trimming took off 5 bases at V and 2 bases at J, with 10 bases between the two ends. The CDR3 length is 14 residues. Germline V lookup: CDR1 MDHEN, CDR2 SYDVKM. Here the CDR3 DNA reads TGTGCCAGCAGTCCAGGGGTGGGCAATCAGCCCCAGCATTTT. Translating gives CASSPGVGNQPQHF.

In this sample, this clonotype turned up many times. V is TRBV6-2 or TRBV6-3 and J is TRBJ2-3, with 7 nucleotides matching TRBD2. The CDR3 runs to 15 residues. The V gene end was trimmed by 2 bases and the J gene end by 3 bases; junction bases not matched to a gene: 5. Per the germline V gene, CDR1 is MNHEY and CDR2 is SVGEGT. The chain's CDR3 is CASSYGAGATDTQYF. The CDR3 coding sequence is TGTGCCAGCAGTTACGGGGCGGGAGCGACAGATACGCAGTATTTT.

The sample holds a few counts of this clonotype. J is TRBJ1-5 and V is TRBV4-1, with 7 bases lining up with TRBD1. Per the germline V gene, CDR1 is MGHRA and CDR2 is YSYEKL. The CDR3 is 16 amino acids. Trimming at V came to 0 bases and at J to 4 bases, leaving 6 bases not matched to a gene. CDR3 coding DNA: TGCGCCAGCAGCCAAGATGACCGACAGGGTAATCAGCCCCAGCATTTT. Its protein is CASSQDDRQGNQPQHF.

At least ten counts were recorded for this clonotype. The DNA of the CDR3 is TGCAACAAGAGGGGACCAGACCCCTACAATGAGCAGTTCTTC. Amino acid sequence: CNKRGPDPYNEQFF. The rearrangement joins TRBV29-1 to TRBJ2-1, with D tentatively TRBD1 or TRBD2 (5 bases each). The germline V gene encodes CDR1 SQVTM and CDR2 ANQGSEA. The length of the CDR3 is 14 residues.

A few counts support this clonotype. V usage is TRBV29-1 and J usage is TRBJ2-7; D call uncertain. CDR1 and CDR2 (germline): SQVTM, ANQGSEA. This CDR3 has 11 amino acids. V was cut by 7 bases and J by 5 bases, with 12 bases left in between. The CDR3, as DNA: TGCAGCGCCGGCAACCTAGACGAGCAGTACTTC. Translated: CSAGNLDEQYF.

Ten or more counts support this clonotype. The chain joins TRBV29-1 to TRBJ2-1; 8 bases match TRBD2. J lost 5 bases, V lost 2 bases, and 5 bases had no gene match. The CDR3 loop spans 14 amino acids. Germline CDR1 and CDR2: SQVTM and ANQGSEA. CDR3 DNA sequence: TGCAGCGTTGAAACGGTAGCGGGGAACAATGAGCAGTTCTTC. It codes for CSVETVAGNNEQFF.

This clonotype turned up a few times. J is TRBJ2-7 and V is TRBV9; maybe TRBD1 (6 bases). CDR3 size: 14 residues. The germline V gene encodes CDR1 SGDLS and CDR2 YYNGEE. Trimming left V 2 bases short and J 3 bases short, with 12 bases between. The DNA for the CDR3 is TGTGCCAGCAGCGTCCGCGGACAGAACTACGAGCAGTACTTC. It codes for CASSVRGQNYEQYF.

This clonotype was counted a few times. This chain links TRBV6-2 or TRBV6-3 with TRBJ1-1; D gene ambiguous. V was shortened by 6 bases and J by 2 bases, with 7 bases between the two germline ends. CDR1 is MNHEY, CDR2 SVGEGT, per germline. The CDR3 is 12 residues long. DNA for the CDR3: TGTGCCAGCAGATCTACAAACACTGAAGCTTTCTTT. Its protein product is CASRSTNTEAFF.

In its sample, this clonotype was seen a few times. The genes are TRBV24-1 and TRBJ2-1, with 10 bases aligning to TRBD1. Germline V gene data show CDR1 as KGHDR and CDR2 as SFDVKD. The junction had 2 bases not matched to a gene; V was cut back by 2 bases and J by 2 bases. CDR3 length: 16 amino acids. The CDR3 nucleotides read TGTGCCACCAGTGATTCCGGGACAGGGGCCTACAATGAGCAGTTCTTC. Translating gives CATSDSGTGAYNEQFF.

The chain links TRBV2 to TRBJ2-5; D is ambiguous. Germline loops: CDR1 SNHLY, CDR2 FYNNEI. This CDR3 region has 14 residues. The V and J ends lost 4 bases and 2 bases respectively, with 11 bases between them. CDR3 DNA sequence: TGTGCCAGCAGTGGGACGGACCTTCAAGAGACCCAGTACTTC. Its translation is CASSGTDLQETQYF.

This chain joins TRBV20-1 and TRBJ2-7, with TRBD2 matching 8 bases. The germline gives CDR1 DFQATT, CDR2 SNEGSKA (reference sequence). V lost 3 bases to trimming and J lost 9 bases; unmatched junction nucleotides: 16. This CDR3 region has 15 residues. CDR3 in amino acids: CSARTSALGSLGQYF. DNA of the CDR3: TGCAGTGCTAGGACTAGCGCCCTAGGATCCCTTGGGCAGTACTTC.

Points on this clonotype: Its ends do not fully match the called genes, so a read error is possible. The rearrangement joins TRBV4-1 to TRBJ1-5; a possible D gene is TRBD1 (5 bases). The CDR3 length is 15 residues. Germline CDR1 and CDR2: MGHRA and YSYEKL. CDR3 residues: CASSQGRLDNRPQHF. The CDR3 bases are TGCGCCAGCAGCCAAGGGAGACTGGACAATCGGCCCCAGCATTTT.

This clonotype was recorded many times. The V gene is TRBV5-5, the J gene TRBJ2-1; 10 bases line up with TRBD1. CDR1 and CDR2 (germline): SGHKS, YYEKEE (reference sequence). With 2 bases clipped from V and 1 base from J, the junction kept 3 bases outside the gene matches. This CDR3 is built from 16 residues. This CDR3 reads CASSLGTGESYNEQFF. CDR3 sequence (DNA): TGTGCCAGCAGCTTAGGGACAGGGGAGTCCTACAATGAGCAGTTCTTC.